This TCR beta chain was recorded in a study of beta chain features in type 1 diabetes. Study-wide results and caveats: Shortening of TCRB CDR3s, moderate but significant, appeared in all four CD4+ subsets of Type 1 diabetes patients.

Concerning this clone itself: Its antigen is not known.

Trimming pared 7 bases from V and 0 bases from J, leaving 14 bases between. The CDR3 covers 15 residues. Germline V gene lookup returns CDR1 MNHNY and CDR2 SVGAGI (reference sequence). The study reverse transcribed the entire isolated RNA, so it sequenced expressed TCRB transcripts. TCRdb keeps only in-frame clones here, not all; method: immunoSEQ multiplex PCR. The sample yields around 710,000 clones, approximately 13% seen once. V is TRBV6-6 and J is TRBJ2-3; D is unresolved. This receptor was identified in a man younger than 45 with type 1 diabetes. What was sequenced was naive CD4+ T cells from blood. In DNA form, the CDR3 reads TGTGCCAGCACCTACCGGACGGCTAGCACAGATACGCAGTATTTT. Protein sequence: CASTYRTASTDTQYF.